Below, 25 T cell receptor beta chains from the same sample are listed, as sequenced in a study of early T cells in non-severe SARS-CoV-2 infection. Each CDR3 protein gets one entry after TCRdb re-called the 5' RACE reads with MiXCR. The profile shows approximately 120,000 distinct CDR3 sequences, about 15% of them singletons. Input material: whole blood. The receptors were gathered from an adult who was a healthcare worker with PCR-confirmed SARS-CoV-2 infection or an uninfected control (not recorded which).

The chain combines TRBV20-1 with TRBJ1-1, with D unclear. The germline V gene has CDR1 DFQATT and CDR2 SNEGSKA (reference sequence). This CDR3 is 14 amino acids long. V lost 5 bases to trimming and J lost 0 bases, with 13 bases between them. As DNA, the CDR3 is TGCAGTGCTGCCCCCAGTGGGCTGAACACTGAAGCTTTCTTT. Its protein product is CSAAPSGLNTEAFF.

In this sample, this clonotype turned up many times. The V gene is TRBV14, the J gene TRBJ2-2; 9 positions agree with TRBD1. V shed 2 bases, J shed 3 bases, and the junction held 7 bases outside the gene matches. Germline values: CDR1 SGHDN, CDR2 FVKESK. The CDR3 contains 17 residues. The CDR3 bases are TGTGCCAGCAGCCAACCTAAAGACAGGGGGTACACCGGGGAGCTGTTTTTT. Encoded protein: CASSQPKDRGYTGELFF. The entire variable domain, with the rest obtained from reference TRBV14 and TRBJ2-2, is as follows: EAGVTQFPSHSVIEKGQTVTLRCDPISGHDNLYWYRRVMGKEIKFLLHFVKESKQDESGMPNNRFLAERTGGTYSTLKVQPAELEDSGVYFCASSQPKDRGYTGELFFGEGSRLTVL.

The V call is TRBV6-2 or TRBV6-3, the J call TRBJ2-1; D unclear. CDR1 is MNHEY, CDR2 SVGEGT, per germline. CDR3 length equals 13 residues. Deletions cut 6 bases from V and 0 bases from J, with 6 bases between. CDR3 nucleotide sequence: TGTGCCAGCAGACCCCCCTCCTACAATGAGCAGTTCTTC. Translated, it gives CASRPPSYNEQFF.

This clonotype has a count of ten or more. The chain recombines TRBV11-1 with TRBJ2-1; 8 bases are shared with TRBD1. This CDR3 is 15 amino acids long. Germline assignment: CDR1 SGHAT and CDR2 FQDESV (reference sequence). Trimming removed 1 base from V and 7 bases from J; junction bases left unmatched: 6. This CDR3 reads CASSLVVTGVNEQFF. CDR3 nucleotide sequence: TGTGCCAGCAGCTTAGTTGTGACAGGGGTAAATGAGCAGTTCTTC.

The chain uses TRBV20-1 and TRBJ2-5; 8 bases match TRBD2. The germline V gene encodes CDR1 DFQATT and CDR2 SNEGSKA (reference sequence). Trimming removed 4 bases from V and 4 bases from J; junction bases left unmatched: 5. The CDR3 sequence is 13 residues long. The CDR3: CSANGGAGETQYF. CDR3 sequence (DNA): TGCAGTGCTAACGGGGGGGCCGGAGAGACCCAGTACTTC.

The chain combines TRBV7-2 with TRBJ2-1; the D is unclear. The germline V gene has CDR1 SGHTA and CDR2 FQGNSA. Trimming took 4 bases from V and 9 from J, leaving 13 bases between them. This CDR3 region has 13 residues. CDR3 sequence reads: CASSSDFSSEQFF. As DNA, the CDR3 is TGTGCCAGCAGCTCAGACTTTAGTAGTGAGCAGTTCTTC.

This clonotype was seen many times. This chain uses TRBV19 with TRBJ2-7; tentatively, D is TRBD2 (5 bases). Germline-derived CDR1 and CDR2 are LNHDA and SQIVND (reference sequence). The V end lost 2 bases, the J end lost 3 bases, and 14 bases lay between the germline ends. The CDR3 runs to 15 residues. CDR3 DNA sequence: TGTGCCAGTAGTATAAATGGACTTACTAACTACGAGCAGTACTTC. Encoded protein: CASSINGLTNYEQYF.

The V call is TRBV20-1, the J call TRBJ2-1, with D possibly TRBD2 on 5 matching bases. Trimming shortened V by 3 bases and J by 0 bases, and 9 bases separated the two germline ends. The germline gives CDR1 DFQATT, CDR2 SNEGSKA (reference sequence). CDR3 length equals 14 residues. The CDR3, as DNA: TGCAGTGCTAGTGGAGAGGGCTCCTACAATGAGCAGTTCTTC. Protein: CSASGEGSYNEQFF.

This clonotype has more than one count but fewer than ten. The chain has TRBV11-2 and TRBJ2-1; weak D call: TRBD2 (5 bases). The CDR3 totals 14 residues. CDR1 and CDR2 (germline): SGHAT, FQNNGV. V was clipped by 5 bases and J by 5 bases, with 13 bases between them. CDR3 region: CASSELSEDNEQFF. The CDR3 bases are TGTGCCAGCAGCGAACTTAGCGAGGACAATGAGCAGTTCTTC.

The V call is TRBV2, the J call TRBJ1-1, with D unresolved. Germline V gives CDR1 SNHLY, CDR2 FYNNEI. Trimming stripped 3 bases from V and 1 base from J, with 9 bases between. The CDR3 is made up of 14 amino acids. As DNA, the CDR3 is TGTGCCAGCAGTGAGGAGGCGCCGAACACTGAAGCTTTCTTT. This gives the protein CASSEEAPNTEAFF. Full variable domain (outside the CDR3, taken from reference TRBV2 and TRBJ1-1): EPEVTQTPSHQVTQMGQEVILRCVPISNHLYFYWYRQILGQKVEFLVSFYNNEISEKSEIFDDQFSVERPDGSNFTLKIRSTKLEDSAMYFCASSEEAPNTEAFFGQGTRLTVV.

The chain uses TRBV11-3 and TRBJ2-2, with D possibly being TRBD2 (5 bases). CDR1 is SGHNT, CDR2 YENEEA, per germline. The germline V and J ends were trimmed by 6 bases and 7 bases, with 12 bases remaining between them. The CDR3 is made up of 13 amino acids. CDR3 nucleotide sequence: TGTGCCAGCAGGCTAGCCCCGTTCGGGGAGCTGTTTTTT. Protein sequence: CASRLAPFGELFF.

This clonotype appeared many times. J is TRBJ1-5 and V is TRBV12-3 or TRBV12-4; D uncertain. V lost 2 bases to trimming and J lost 4 bases, with 3 bases between them. The CDR3 is 12 amino acids. The CDR3 DNA reads as TGTGCCAGCAGTTTACCTAATCAGCCCCAGCATTTT. Translating it yields CASSLPNQPQHF.

This clonotype was counted between two and nine times. The junction departs from germline at one end; a sequencing error may be responsible. The rearrangement uses TRBV6-1 and TRBJ2-5; D gene uncertain. There are 12 residues in the CDR3. Germline CDR1 MNHNS, CDR2 SASEGT. The DNA of the CDR3 is TGTGCCAGCAGTGTTTGGAAAGATACCCAGTACTTC. Residues: CASSVWKDTQYF.

This clonotype showed up many times. The chain has TRBV11-2 and TRBJ2-7; D remains unclear. CDR1 is SGHAT, CDR2 FQNNGV, per germline. The CDR3 is made up of 14 amino acids. V lost 4 bases and J 2 bases, leaving 12 bases between the germline ends. Here the CDR3 reads CASSSLRHPYEQYF. The CDR3 nucleotides are TGTGCCAGCAGCTCCCTCAGGCACCCCTACGAGCAGTACTTC.

This clonotype was counted only a few times. The rearrangement joins TRBV12-3 or TRBV12-4 to TRBJ2-1; no clear D gene. The CDR3 consists of 14 residues. Trimming removed 6 bases at V and 2 bases at J, with 11 bases between. For the CDR3, the DNA is TGTGCCAGCAGATCTGTTACAGCCTACAATGAGCAGTTCTTC. This translates into CASRSVTAYNEQFF.

This clonotype occurred a few times. The rearrangement uses TRBV20-1 and TRBJ2-4; no clear D. With 0 bases removed from V and 0 bases from J, the gap between germline ends came to 3 bases. Germline loops: CDR1 DFQATT, CDR2 SNEGSKA (reference sequence). The CDR3 runs 13 residues. CDR3 in DNA: TGCAGTGCTAGAGAGAGAGCCAAAAACATTCAGTACTTC. Protein sequence: CSARERAKNIQYF.

This clonotype has a handful of counts. The rearrangement uses TRBV15 and TRBJ1-6; D is uncertain. The V end lost 0 bases, the J end lost 9 bases, and 9 bases lay between the germline ends. Germline lookup yields CDR1 LNHNV and CDR2 YYDKDF (reference sequence). This CDR3 spans 14 amino acids. In DNA, the CDR3 is TGTGCCACCAGCAGAGATAATTTTATTTCACCCCTCCACTTT. Translating it yields CATSRDNFISPLHF.

This clonotype has a handful of counts. The chain has TRBV2 and TRBJ2-2, with D uncertain. Trimming left V 8 bases short and J 4 bases short, with 11 bases between. Germline V CDR1 and CDR2: SNHLY, FYNNEI. The CDR3 length is 13 residues. Here the CDR3 reads CASSQESTGELFF. The CDR3 DNA reads as TGTGCCAGCTCCCAGGAGTCCACCGGGGAGCTGTTTTTT. Full variable domain (rest looked up from reference TRBV2 and TRBJ2-2): EPEVTQTPSHQVTQMGQEVILRCVPISNHLYFYWYRQILGQKVEFLVSFYNNEISEKSEIFDDQFSVERPDGSNFTLKIRSTKLEDSAMYFCASSQESTGELFFGEGSRLTVL.

This chain links TRBV29-1 with TRBJ1-1; unclear D gene. Per the germline V gene, CDR1 is SQVTM and CDR2 is ANQGSEA. The CDR3 contains 12 residues. Deletions cut 6 bases from V and 0 bases from J, with 8 bases between. For the CDR3, the DNA is TGCAGCGTGGGGTTAGTGAACACTGAAGCTTTCTTT. Protein: CSVGLVNTEAFF.

This clonotype was observed a handful of times. This chain uses TRBV4-1 with TRBJ1-4, with D maybe TRBD1 (6 bases). Trimming took 1 base from V and 8 from J, leaving 11 bases between them. This CDR3 comprises 14 residues. Germline lookup yields CDR1 MGHRA and CDR2 YSYEKL. The CDR3 DNA reads TGCGCCAGCAGCCAAGGGGGGGCCGGAGAAAAACTGTTTTTT. Residues: CASSQGGAGEKLFF.

This clonotype turned up a few times. V usage is TRBV5-1 and J usage is TRBJ2-3; 12 nucleotides align to TRBD1. The CDR3 runs to 16 residues. J lost 4 bases, V lost 6 bases, and 9 bases had no gene match. Germline loops: CDR1 SGHRS, CDR2 YFSETQ. CDR3 protein: CASKFYGTGGADTQYF. The CDR3 nucleotides are TGCGCCAGCAAGTTTTACGGGACAGGGGGCGCAGATACGCAGTATTTT.

This clonotype was seen a handful of times. The chain combines TRBV5-1 with TRBJ2-7; 9 bases are a match to TRBD2. Trimming at V came to 0 bases and at J to 4 bases, leaving 5 bases not matched to a gene. Germline V gives CDR1 SGHRS, CDR2 YFSETQ. The CDR3 spans 15 residues. CDR3 nucleotides: TGCGCCAGCAGCTTGGCAGTAGCGGGGGTGTACGAGCAGTACTTC. Protein sequence: CASSLAVAGVYEQYF.

This clonotype was seen only a few times. This sequence joins TRBV5-1 and TRBJ2-5, with 15 positions matching TRBD2. After removal of 0 bases from V and 1 base from J, the junction contained 1 base not matched to a gene. This CDR3 is built from 17 residues. Germline-derived CDR1 and CDR2 are SGHRS and YFSETQ. The CDR3 loop is CASSLGTSGGAQETQYF. The CDR3 nucleotides read TGCGCCAGCAGCTTGGGGACTAGCGGGGGGGCCCAAGAGACCCAGTACTTC.

The chain is built from TRBV3-1 and TRBJ2-1; a weak D match, TRBD2 (7 bases). V was trimmed by 4 bases and J by 8 bases, leaving 15 bases between them. The CDR3 runs to 14 residues. CDR1 and CDR2 (germline): LGHDT, YNNKEL (reference sequence). The DNA for the CDR3 is TGTGCCAGCAGCCGAGCCGGGGGGCCATATGAGCAGTTCTTC. Translated, it gives CASSRAGGPYEQFF.

This chain links TRBV2 with TRBJ2-1; D is possibly TRBD2 (6 bases). Per the germline V gene, CDR1 is SNHLY and CDR2 is FYNNEI. V gave up 2 bases and J gave up 1 base, with 12 bases separating them. This CDR3 has 16 amino acids. The CDR3 is CASSEWALASYNEQFF. The CDR3 nucleotides read TGTGCCAGCAGTGAATGGGCCCTAGCGTCCTACAATGAGCAGTTCTTC.